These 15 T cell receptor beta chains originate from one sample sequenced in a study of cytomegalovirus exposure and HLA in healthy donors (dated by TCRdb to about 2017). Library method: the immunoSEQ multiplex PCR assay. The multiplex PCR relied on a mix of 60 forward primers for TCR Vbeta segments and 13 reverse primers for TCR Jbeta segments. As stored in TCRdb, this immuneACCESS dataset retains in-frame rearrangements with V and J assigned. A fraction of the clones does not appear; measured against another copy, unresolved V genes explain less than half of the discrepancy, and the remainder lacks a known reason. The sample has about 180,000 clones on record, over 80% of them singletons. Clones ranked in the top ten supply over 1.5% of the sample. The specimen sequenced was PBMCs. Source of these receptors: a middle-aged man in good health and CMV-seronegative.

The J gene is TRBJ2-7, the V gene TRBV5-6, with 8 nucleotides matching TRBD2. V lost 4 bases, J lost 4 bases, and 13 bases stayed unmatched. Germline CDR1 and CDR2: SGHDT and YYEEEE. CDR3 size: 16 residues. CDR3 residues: CASSPRGGRGAYEQYF. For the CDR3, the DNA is TGTGCCAGCAGCCCTCGGGGGGGACGAGGAGCTTACGAGCAGTACTTC.

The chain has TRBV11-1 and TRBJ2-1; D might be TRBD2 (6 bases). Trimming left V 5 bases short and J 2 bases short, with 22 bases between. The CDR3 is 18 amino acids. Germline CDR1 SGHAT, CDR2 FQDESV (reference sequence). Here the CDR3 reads CASSKRPGLQATYNEQFF. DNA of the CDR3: TGTGCCAGCAGCAAGAGGCCGGGACTCCAAGCGACCTACAATGAGCAGTTCTTC.

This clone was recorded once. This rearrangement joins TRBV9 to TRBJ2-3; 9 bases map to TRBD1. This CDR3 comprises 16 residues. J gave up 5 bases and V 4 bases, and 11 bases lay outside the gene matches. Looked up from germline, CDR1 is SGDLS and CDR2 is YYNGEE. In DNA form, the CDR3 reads TGTGCCAGCAGCCCCCGGACAGGGGAAGGGGGAGATACGCAGTATTTT. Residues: CASSPRTGEGGDTQYF.

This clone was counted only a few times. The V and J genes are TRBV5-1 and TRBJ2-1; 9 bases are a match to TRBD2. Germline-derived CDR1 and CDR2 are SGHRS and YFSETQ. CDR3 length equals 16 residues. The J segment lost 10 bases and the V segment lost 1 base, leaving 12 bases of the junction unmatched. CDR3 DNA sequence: TGCGCCAGCAGCTTGAAATTCGCGGGAGGGCCGGAAGAGCAGTTCTTC. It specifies CASSLKFAGGPEEQFF.

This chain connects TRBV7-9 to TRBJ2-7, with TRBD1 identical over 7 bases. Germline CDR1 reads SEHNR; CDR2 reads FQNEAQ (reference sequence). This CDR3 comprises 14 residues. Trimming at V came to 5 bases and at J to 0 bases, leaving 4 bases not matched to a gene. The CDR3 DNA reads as TGTGCCAGCAGCCGTGACAGGGCCTCCTACGAGCAGTACTTC. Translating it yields CASSRDRASYEQYF.

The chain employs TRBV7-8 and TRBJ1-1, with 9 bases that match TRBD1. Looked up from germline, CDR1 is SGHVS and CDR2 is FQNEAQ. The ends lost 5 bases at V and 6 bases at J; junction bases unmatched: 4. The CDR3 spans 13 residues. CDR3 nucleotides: TGTGCCAGCAGCGCGGGACAGGGTCCTGAAGCTTTCTTT. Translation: CASSAGQGPEAFF. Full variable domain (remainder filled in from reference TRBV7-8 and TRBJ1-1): GAGVSQSPRYKVAKRGQDVALRCDPISGHVSLFWYQQALGQGPEFLTYFQNEAQLDKSGLPSDRFFAERPEGSVSTLKIQRTQQEDSAVYLCASSAGQGPEAFFGQGTRLTVV.

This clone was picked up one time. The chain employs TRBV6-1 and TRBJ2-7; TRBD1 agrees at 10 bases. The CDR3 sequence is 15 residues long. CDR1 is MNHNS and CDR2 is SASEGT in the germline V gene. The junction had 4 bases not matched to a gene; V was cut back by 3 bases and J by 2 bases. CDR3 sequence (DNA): TGTGCCAGCAGTGATGGGACAGGGGCGACCTACGAGCAGTACTTC. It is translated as CASSDGTGATYEQYF.

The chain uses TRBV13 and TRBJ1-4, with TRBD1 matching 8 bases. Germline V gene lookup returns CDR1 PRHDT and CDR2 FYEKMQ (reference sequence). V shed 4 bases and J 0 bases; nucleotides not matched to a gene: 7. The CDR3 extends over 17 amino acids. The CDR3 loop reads CASSYWTGTSTNEKLFF. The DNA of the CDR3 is TGTGCCAGCAGCTACTGGACAGGGACTTCAACTAATGAAAAACTGTTTTTT.

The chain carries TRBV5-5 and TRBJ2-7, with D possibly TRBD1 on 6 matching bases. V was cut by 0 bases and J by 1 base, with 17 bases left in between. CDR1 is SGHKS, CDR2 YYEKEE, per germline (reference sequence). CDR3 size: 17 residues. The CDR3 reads CASSLVPTGSGSYEQYF. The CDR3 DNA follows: TGTGCCAGCAGCTTGGTCCCCACAGGGTCCGGTTCCTACGAGCAGTACTTC.

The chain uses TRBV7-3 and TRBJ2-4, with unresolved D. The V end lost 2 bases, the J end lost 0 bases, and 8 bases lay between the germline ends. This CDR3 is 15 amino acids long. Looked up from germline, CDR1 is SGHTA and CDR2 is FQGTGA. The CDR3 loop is CASSLGGLAKNIQYF. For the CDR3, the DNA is TGTGCCAGCAGCTTAGGCGGATTAGCCAAAAACATTCAGTACTTC.

CDR3 coding DNA: TGTGCCAGCAGTGTAATGGGACTAGCAGACAATGAGCAGTTCTTC. It specifies CASSVMGLADNEQFF. The chain recombines TRBV2 with TRBJ2-1, with TRBD2 matching over 9 bases. The trim removed 4 bases at V and 5 bases at J, leaving 6 bases unmatched. Germline CDR1 is SNHLY and CDR2 is FYNNEI. CDR3 length: 15 amino acids.

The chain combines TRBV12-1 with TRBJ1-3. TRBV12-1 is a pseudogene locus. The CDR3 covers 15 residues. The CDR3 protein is CASEARSVAGNTIYF. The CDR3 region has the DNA TGTGCCAGCGAGGCAAGGAGCGTGGCTGGAAACACCATATATTTT.

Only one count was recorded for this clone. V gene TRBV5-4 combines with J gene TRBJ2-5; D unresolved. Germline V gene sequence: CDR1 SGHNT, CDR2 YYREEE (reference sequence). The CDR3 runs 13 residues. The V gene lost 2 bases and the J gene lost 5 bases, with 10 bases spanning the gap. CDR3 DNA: TGTGCCAGCAGCTTTCAGGTAGAGGAGACCCAGTACTTC. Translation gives CASSFQVEETQYF.

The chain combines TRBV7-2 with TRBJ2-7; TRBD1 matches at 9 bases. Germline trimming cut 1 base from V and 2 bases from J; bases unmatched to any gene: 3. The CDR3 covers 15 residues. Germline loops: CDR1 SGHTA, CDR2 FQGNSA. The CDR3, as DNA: TGTGCCAGCAGCTTAGAGGGACAGGGCACCTACGAGCAGTACTTC. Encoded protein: CASSLEGQGTYEQYF.

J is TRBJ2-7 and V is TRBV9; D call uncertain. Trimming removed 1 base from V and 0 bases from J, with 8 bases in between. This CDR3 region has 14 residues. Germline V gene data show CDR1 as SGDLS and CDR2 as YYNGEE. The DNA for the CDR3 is TGTGCCAGCAGCGTAATGGCAGGCTCCTACGAGCAGTACTTC. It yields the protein CASSVMAGSYEQYF.